Detailed here is one T cell receptor (beta chain). Its antigen is unknown. These data come from a study of identical twins. CDR1 is ENHRY and CDR2 is SYGVKD in the germline V gene. CDR3 length: 11 residues. V was clipped by 10 bases and J by 4 bases, with 9 bases between them. From the 5' RACE reads, TCRdb called clonotypes with MiXCR, one entry per CDR3 protein. The sample includes 500,000 or so distinct CDR3 sequences, roughly an eighth seen only once; the top ten take more than 0.8%. Study conclusions and caveats: It was out-of-frame TCR alpha sharing in monozygotic twins that models underestimated. For out-of-frame alpha sequences shared by twins, low generation probability was in excess.

These data are also associated with another study on yellow fever vaccine responses in identical twins. That work adds: Twins' T cell vaccine responses reportedly looked partly convergent, partly personalized.

The rearrangement joins TRBV10-3 to TRBJ2-3, with D uncertain. Sequenced input: CD4+ T cells sorted from blood. This clonotype was sampled from a woman younger than 35 in good health. The CDR3 nucleotides are TGTGCCACCTCCCAGGCAGATACGCAGTATTTT. Protein product: CATSQADTQYF.